The present T cell receptor (beta chain) was sequenced within a study of blood T cell repertoires in COVID-19. Study overall: Acute and convalescent COVID-19 specimens originated in the United States, Italy and Spain. In each case, the material was cDNA or gDNA derived from T cells, B-cell-depleted T cells, or PBMCs.

Original handling: Reference gene primer amplification gave nucleated cell count estimates. The assay was immunoSEQ multiplex PCR, and TCRdb's table has in-frame clones only and misses some. The V and J calls and the clone size are those of that table, but D and trimming were determined from the DNA. There are roughly 100,000 clones in the sample; about 90% occur only once, and 3.1% lies in the top ten. The sequence came from a man aged 50 to 60 in a cohort sampled during active COVID-19. Input material: peripheral blood.

The CDR3 coding sequence is TGTGCCAGCAAAATGTACGGCAGGCGCACTGAAGCTTTCTTT. It translates to CASKMYGRRTEAFF. V and J are TRBV21-1 and TRBJ1-1; TRBD1, the table's D call, was not compared with the DNA. TRBV21-1 is a pseudogene. This CDR3 is 14 amino acids long.